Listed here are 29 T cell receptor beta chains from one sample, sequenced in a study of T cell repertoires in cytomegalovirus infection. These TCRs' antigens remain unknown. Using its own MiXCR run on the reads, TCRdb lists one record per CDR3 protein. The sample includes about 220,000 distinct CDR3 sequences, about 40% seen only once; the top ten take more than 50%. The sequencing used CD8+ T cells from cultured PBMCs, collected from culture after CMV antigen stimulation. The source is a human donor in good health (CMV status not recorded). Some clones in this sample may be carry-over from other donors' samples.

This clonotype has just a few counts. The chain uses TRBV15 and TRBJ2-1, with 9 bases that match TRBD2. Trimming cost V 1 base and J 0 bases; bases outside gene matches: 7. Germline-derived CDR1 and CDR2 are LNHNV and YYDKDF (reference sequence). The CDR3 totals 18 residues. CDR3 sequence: CATSRALLSGSSYNEQFF. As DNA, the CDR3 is TGTGCCACCAGCAGAGCTCTCCTTAGCGGGAGCTCCTACAATGAGCAGTTCTTC.

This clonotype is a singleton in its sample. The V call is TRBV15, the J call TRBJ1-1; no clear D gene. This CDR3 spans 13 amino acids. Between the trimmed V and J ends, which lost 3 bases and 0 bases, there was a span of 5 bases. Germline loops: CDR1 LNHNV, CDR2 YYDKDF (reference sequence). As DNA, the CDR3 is TGTGCCACCAGCAGGGTGTTGAACACTGAAGCTTTCTTT. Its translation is CATSRVLNTEAFF.

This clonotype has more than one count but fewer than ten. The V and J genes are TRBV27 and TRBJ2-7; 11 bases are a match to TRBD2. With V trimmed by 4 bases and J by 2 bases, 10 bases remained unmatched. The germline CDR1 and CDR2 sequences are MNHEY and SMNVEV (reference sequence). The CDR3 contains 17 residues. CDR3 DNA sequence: TGTGCCAGCAGTTCGCCCGGGGGACTAGCGGAGGCCTACGAGCAGTACTTC. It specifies CASSSPGGLAEAYEQYF.

Here the CDR3 reads CASSPYSVLEQFF. The DNA for the CDR3 is TGTGCCAGCAGCCCCTACTCAGTTCTTGAGCAGTTCTTC. V gene TRBV5-4 combines with J gene TRBJ2-1; the D is unclear. The CDR3 covers 13 residues. With 4 bases removed from V and 9 bases from J, the gap between germline ends came to 14 bases. The germline V gene encodes CDR1 SGHNT and CDR2 YYREEE (reference sequence).

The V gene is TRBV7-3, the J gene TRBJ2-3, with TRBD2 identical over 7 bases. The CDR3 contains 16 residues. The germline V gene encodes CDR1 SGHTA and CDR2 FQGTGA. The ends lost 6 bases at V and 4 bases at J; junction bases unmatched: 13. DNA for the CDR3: TGTGCCAGCAGTAAGACGGGGGGTTTTACCCCAGATACGCAGTATTTT. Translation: CASSKTGGFTPDTQYF.

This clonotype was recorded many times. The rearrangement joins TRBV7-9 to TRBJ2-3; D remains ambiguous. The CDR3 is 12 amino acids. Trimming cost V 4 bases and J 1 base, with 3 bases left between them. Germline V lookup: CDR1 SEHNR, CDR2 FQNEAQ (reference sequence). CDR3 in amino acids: CASSSRTDTQYF. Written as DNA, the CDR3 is TGTGCCAGCAGCTCGCGCACAGATACGCAGTATTTT.

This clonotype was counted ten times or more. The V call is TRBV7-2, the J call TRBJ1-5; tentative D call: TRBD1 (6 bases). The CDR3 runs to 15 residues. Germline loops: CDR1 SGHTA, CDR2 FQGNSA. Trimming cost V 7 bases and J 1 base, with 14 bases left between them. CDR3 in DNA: TGTGCCAGCACCCCGGCAGGGACAAGCAATCAGCCCCAGCATTTT. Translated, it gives CASTPAGTSNQPQHF.

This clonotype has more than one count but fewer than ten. The CDR3 bases are TGTGCCAGCAGTTCCCCGGGGTTAGAGACCCAGTACTTC. It translates to CASSSPGLETQYF. The V gene is TRBV12-3 or TRBV12-4, the J gene TRBJ2-5, with a tentative D call TRBD2 (5 bases). The CDR3 is 13 residues long. Between the trimmed V and J ends, which lost 4 bases and 4 bases, there was a span of 10 bases.

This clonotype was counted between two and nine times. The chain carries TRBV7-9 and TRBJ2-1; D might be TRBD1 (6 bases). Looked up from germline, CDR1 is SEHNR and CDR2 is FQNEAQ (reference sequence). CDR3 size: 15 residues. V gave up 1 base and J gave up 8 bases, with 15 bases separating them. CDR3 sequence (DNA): TGTGCCAGCAGCTTAGGAGGGACATTACGGGATGAGCAGTTCTTC. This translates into CASSLGGTLRDEQFF. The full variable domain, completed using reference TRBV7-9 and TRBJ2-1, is DTGVSQNPRHKITKRGQNVTFRCDPISEHNRLYWYRQTLGQGPEFLTYFQNEAQLEKSRLLSDRFSAERPKGSFSTLEIQRTEQGDSAMYLCASSLGGTLRDEQFFGPGTRLTVL.

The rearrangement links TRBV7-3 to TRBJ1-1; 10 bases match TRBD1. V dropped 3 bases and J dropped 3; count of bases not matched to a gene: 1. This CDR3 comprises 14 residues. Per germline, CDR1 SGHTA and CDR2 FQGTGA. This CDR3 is CASSLDRGYTEAFF. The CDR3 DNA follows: TGTGCCAGCAGCTTGGACAGGGGGTACACTGAAGCTTTCTTT. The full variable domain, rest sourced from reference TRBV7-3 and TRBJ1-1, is GAGVSQTPSNKVTEKGKYVELRCDPISGHTALYWYRQSLGQGPEFLIYFQGTGAADDSGLPNDRFFAVRPEGSVSTLKIQRTERGDSAVYLCASSLDRGYTEAFFGQGTRLTVV.

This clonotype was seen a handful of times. The CDR3 sequence: CSASKTPNTGELFF. In nucleotides, the CDR3 is TGCAGTGCTAGTAAGACCCCCAACACCGGGGAGCTGTTTTTT. The gene calls are TRBV20-1 and TRBJ2-2; no clear D gene. The CDR3 sequence is 14 residues long. V was shortened by 3 bases and J by 2 bases, with 10 bases between the two germline ends. Looked up from germline, CDR1 is DFQATT and CDR2 is SNEGSKA (reference sequence).

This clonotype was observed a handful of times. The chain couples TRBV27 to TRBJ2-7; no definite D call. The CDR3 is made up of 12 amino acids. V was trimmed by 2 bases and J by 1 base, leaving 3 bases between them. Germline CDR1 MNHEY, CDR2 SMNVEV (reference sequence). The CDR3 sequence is CASSLPSYEQYF. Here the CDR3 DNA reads TGTGCCAGCAGTTTACCATCCTACGAGCAGTACTTC.

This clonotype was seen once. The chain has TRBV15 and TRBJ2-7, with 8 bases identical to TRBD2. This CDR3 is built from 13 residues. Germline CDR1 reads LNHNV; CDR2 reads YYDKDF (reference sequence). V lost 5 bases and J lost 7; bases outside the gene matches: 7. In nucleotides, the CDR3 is TGTGCCACCAGCCCCGGGGGGGGCCTGGAGCAGTACTTC. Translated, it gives CATSPGGGLEQYF.

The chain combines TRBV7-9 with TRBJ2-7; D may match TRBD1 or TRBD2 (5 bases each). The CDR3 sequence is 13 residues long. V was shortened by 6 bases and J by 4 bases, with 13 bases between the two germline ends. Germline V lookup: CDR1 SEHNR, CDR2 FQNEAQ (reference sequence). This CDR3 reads CASRPGTDYEQYF. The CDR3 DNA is TGTGCCAGCAGGCCCGGGACGGATTACGAGCAGTACTTC.

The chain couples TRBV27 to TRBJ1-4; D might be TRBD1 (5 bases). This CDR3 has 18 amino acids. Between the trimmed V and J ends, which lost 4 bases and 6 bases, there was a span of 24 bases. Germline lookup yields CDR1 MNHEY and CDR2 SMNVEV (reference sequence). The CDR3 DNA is TGTGCCAGCAGTTCACATATGCCGTTCCTCGGGACCGATGAAAAACTGTTTTTT. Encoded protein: CASSSHMPFLGTDEKLFF.

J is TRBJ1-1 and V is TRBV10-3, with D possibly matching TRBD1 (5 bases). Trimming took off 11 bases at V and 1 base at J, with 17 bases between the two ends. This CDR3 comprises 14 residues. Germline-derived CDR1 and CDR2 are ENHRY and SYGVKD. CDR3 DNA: TGTGCCGCCAAGTCCGGGGGGGGGAACACTGAAGCTTTCTTT. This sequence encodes CAAKSGGGNTEAFF.

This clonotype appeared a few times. The CDR3 DNA sequence: TGTGCCAGCAGCCCACGGGATTTTGATGAGCAGTTCTTC. Protein: CASSPRDFDEQFF. The chain couples TRBV12-3 or TRBV12-4 to TRBJ2-1, with a weak D call TRBD2 (5 bases). Trimming took off 6 bases at V and 8 bases at J, with 14 bases between the two ends. The CDR3 consists of 13 residues.

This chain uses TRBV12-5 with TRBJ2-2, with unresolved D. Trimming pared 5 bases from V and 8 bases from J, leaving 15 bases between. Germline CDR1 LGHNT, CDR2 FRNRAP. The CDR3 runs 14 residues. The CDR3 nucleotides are TGTGCTAGTGGTCAGGAAATGGGTATTGGGGAGCTGTTTTTT. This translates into CASGQEMGIGELFF.

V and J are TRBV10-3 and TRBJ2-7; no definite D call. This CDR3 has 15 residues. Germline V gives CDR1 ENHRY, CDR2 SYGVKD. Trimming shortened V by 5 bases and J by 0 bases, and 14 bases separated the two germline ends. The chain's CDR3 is CAISNPGPSSYEQYF. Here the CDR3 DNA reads TGTGCCATCAGTAACCCCGGGCCGAGCTCCTACGAGCAGTACTTC.

The CDR3 spells CASSSPGQGTYNEQFF. DNA of the CDR3: TGTGCCAGCAGCTCCCCGGGACAGGGGACCTACAATGAGCAGTTCTTC. The chain couples TRBV12-3 or TRBV12-4 to TRBJ2-1; TRBD1 agrees at 10 bases. The V gene end was trimmed by 6 bases and the J gene end by 2 bases; junction bases not matched to a gene: 7. There are 16 residues in the CDR3.

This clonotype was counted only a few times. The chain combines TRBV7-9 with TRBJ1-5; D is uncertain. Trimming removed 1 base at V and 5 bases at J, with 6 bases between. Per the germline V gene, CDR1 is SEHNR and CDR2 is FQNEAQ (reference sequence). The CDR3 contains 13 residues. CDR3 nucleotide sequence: TGTGCCAGCAGCTTAGGCGACGATCAGCCCCAGCATTTT. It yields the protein CASSLGDDQPQHF.

The CDR3 sequence is CASSLTPGEPQHF. The CDR3 region has the DNA TGTGCCAGCAGCTTAACCCCCGGTGAGCCCCAGCATTTT. V gene TRBV7-8 combines with J gene TRBJ1-5; D not resolved. Germline V CDR1 and CDR2: SGHVS, FQNEAQ. V lost 2 bases, J lost 8 bases, and 10 bases lay in between. The CDR3 is made up of 13 amino acids. The full variable domain, completed using reference TRBV7-8 and TRBJ1-5, is GAGVSQSPRYKVAKRGQDVALRCDPISGHVSLFWYQQALGQGPEFLTYFQNEAQLDKSGLPSDRFFAERPEGSVSTLKIQRTQQEDSAVYLCASSLTPGEPQHFGDGTRLSIL.

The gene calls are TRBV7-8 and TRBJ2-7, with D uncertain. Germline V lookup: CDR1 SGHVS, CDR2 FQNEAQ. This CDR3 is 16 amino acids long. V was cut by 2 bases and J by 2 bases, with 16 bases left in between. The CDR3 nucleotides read TGTGCCAGCAGCTTAAGCACACGGACCGCTCCCTACGAGCAGTACTTC. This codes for CASSLSTRTAPYEQYF. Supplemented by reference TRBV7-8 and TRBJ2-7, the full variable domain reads GAGVSQSPRYKVAKRGQDVALRCDPISGHVSLFWYQQALGQGPEFLTYFQNEAQLDKSGLPSDRFFAERPEGSVSTLKIQRTQQEDSAVYLCASSLSTRTAPYEQYFGPGTRLTVT.

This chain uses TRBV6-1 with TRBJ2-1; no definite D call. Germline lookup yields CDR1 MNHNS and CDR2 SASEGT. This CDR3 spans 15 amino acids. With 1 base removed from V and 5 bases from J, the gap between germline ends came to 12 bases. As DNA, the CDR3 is TGTGCCAGCAGTGAAGAAGGGTCTTGGGACAATGAGCAGTTCTTC. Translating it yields CASSEEGSWDNEQFF.

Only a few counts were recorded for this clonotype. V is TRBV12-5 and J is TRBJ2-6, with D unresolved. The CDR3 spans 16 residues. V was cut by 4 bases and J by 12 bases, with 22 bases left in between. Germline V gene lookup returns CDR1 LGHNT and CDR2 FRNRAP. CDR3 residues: CASGSPLRISFSVLTF. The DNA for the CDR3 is TGTGCTAGTGGTTCCCCCCTCAGGATCTCGTTCAGCGTCCTGACTTTC.

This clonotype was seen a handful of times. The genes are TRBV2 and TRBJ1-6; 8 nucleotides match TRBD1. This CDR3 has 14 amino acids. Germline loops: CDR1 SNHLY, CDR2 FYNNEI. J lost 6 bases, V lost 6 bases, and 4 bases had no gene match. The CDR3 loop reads CASSSDRGNSPLHF. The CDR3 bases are TGTGCCAGCAGCTCCGACAGGGGTAATTCACCCCTCCACTTT.

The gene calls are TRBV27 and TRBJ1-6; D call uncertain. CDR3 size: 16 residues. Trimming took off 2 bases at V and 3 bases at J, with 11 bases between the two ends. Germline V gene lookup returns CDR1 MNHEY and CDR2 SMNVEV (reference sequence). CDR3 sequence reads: CASSLVDNLYNSPLHF. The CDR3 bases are TGTGCCAGCAGTTTAGTGGATAACCTCTATAATTCACCCCTCCACTTT.

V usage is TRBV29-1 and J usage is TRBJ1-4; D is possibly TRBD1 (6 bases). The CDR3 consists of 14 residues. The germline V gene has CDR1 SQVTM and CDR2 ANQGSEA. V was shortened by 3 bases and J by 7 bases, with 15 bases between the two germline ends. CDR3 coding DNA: TGCAGCGTTGAGCTATGGGGGCGAGGTGAAAAACTGTTTTTT. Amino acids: CSVELWGRGEKLFF. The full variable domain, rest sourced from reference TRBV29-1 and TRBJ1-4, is SAVISQKPSRDICQRGTSLTIQCQVDSQVTMMFWYRQQPGQSLTLIATANQGSEATYESGFVIDKFPISRPNLTFSTLTVSNMSPEDSSIYLCSVELWGRGEKLFFGSGTQLSVL.

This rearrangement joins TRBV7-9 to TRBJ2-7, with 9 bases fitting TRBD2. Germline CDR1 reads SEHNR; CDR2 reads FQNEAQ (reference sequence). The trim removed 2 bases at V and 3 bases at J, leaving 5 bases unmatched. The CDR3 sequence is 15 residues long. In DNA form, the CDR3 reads TGTGCCAGCAGCTTAAGGTCTAGCGGGGACTACGAGCAGTACTTC. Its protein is CASSLRSSGDYEQYF.